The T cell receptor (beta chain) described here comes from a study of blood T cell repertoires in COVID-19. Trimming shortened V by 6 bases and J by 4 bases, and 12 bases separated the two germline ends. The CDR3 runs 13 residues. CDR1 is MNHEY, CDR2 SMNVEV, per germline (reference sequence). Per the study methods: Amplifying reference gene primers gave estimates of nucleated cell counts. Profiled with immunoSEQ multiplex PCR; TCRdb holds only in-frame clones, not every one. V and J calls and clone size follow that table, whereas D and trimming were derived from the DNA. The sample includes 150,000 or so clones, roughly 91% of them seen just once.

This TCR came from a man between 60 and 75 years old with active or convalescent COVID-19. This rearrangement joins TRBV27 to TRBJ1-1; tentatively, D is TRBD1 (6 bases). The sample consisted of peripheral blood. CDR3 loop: CASRRTATTEAFF. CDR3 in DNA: TGTGCCAGCAGACGGACAGCTACCACTGAAGCTTTCTTT.